A selection of T cell receptor beta chains follows, all from one sample in a study of memory CD8 T cells in hepatitis C reinfection. Measured with immunoSEQ multiplex PCR; TCRdb has only the in-frame clones, and not every one. The sample lists about 45,000 clones, approximately 88% occurring once. Sequenced input: naive CD8+ T cells sorted from blood. The origin of the receptors is a man aged 18 to 35 with hepatitis C virus infection. CDR3s include the opening cysteine and the closing phenylalanine or tryptophan. D genes are given only for firm matches. Rows give clone size only sometimes, using once, few, many, or a class for an expanded clone.

clone_size	v_call	d_call	j_call	cdr3_aa	cdr3_nt
-	TRBV27	TRBD2	TRBJ2-2	CASSPLAGGFTGELFF	TGTGCCAGCAGTCCCTTAGCGGGAGGGTTCACCGGGGAGCTGTTTTTT
-	TRBV19	-	TRBJ1-6	CASSIATRSAGSPLHF	TGTGCCAGTAGTATAGCGACACGGTCCGCCGGTTCACCCCTCCACTTT
-	TRBV4-1	TRBD1	TRBJ1-4	CASSQGTGSEKLFF	TGCGCCAGCAGCCAAGGGACAGGGAGCGAAAAACTGTTTTTT
-	TRBV27	-	TRBJ2-7	CASSLRGSVSYEQYF	TGTGCCAGCAGTTTACGCGGGTCCGTCTCCTACGAGCAGTACTTC
-	TRBV10-1	TRBD2	TRBJ2-1	CASSGGLAGLVNEQFF	TGCGCCAGCAGTGGCGGACTAGCGGGGTTAGTCAATGAGCAGTTCTTC
-	TRBV2	-	TRBJ2-5	CASIDPGGTREETQYF	TGTGCCAGCATTGATCCTGGCGGAACTCGCGAAGAGACCCAGTACTTC
-	TRBV27	TRBD2	TRBJ2-1	CASSASGGGNEQFF	TGTGCCAGCAGTGCCTCAGGCGGGGGGAATGAGCAGTTCTTC
-	TRBV19	TRBD2	TRBJ2-1	CASSISGLAANEQFF	TGTGCCAGTAGTATTTCAGGACTAGCGGCCAATGAGCAGTTCTTC
-	TRBV11-2	-	TRBJ1-4	CASSLEFSSREKLFF	TGTGCCAGCAGCTTAGAGTTCAGCTCGCGGGAAAAACTGTTTTTT
-	TRBV20-1	-	TRBJ2-7	CSVNRENEQYF	TGCAGTGTTAACAGGGAGAACGAGCAGTACTTC
-	TRBV7-9	-	TRBJ1-4	CASSPAGEKLFF	TGTGCCAGCAGCCCGGCGGGGGAAAAACTGTTTTTT
few	TRBV4-1	-	TRBJ1-2	CASSQSGGVSYGYTF	TGCGCCAGCAGCCAATCGGGGGGAGTCAGCTATGGCTACACCTTC
-	TRBV27	TRBD2	TRBJ2-2	CASSSLGTSGPGELFF	TGTGCCAGCAGTTCCCTCGGGACTAGCGGTCCCGGGGAGCTGTTTTTT
-	TRBV10-2	TRBD1	TRBJ2-7	CASIDLGQLDEQYF	TGCGCCAGCATTGACCTGGGACAGCTCGATGAGCAGTACTTC
once	TRBV10-2	TRBD2	TRBJ2-7	CASSEGSGDYTYEQYF	TGCGCCAGCAGTGAGGGATCGGGGGACTATACCTACGAGCAGTACTTC
-	TRBV29-1	TRBD2	TRBJ2-7	CSVSAAGGRAYEQYF	TGCAGCGTTTCTGCCGCGGGAGGCCGCGCCTACGAGCAGTACTTC
once	TRBV20-1	-	TRBJ1-2	CSASVVSGYTF	TGCAGTGCTAGTGTCGTATCTGGCTACACCTTC